Described below is a single TCR beta chain sequence and its context. Its antigen remains unidentified. The data were taken from a study of cytomegalovirus exposure and HLA in healthy donors. Germline assignment: CDR1 GTSNPN and CDR2 SVGIG (reference sequence). This CDR3 region has 14 residues. V lost 4 bases and J 2 bases, leaving 14 bases between the germline ends. Points from the study as a whole: The investigators catalogued 160 or so TCR beta chains as cytomegalovirus-associated. TCR sequences were mostly rare, though some public TCRs occurred in many donors. As was reported, the classifier diagnosed cytomegalovirus status with high specificity and sensitivity.

The repertoire was sequenced with immunoSEQ multiplex PCR; TCRdb's copy has only in-frame clones and lacks some. The sample contains approximately 150,000 clones, about 87% of which appear only once. The origin of this receptor is a man younger than 35 in good health and CMV-seropositive. Input material: PBMCs. The J gene is TRBJ2-5, the V gene TRBV30, with D maybe TRBD2 (6 bases). In nucleotides, the CDR3 is TGTGCCTGGAATCCCGGGACTCTACAAGAGACCCAGTACTTC. Protein product: CAWNPGTLQETQYF.